Shown below are 21 T cell receptor beta chains from a single sample sequenced in a study of blood T cell repertoires in COVID-19. TCRdb keeps only in-frame clones here, not all; method: immunoSEQ multiplex PCR. The sample records more than 95,000 clones, over 80% being singletons. Sequencing input: peripheral blood. The receptors were gathered from a man aged 30 to 39 with acute or convalescent COVID-19.

The CDR3 DNA sequence: TGTGCCACCATATCGAGCGGGGGCACAGATACGCAGTATTTT. Residues: CATISSGGTDTQYF. The J gene is TRBJ2-3, the V gene TRBV15; 7 bases fit TRBD2. Germline assignment: CDR1 LNHNV and CDR2 YYDKDF (reference sequence). The CDR3 runs to 14 residues. Germline trimming cut 7 bases from V and 1 base from J; bases unmatched to any gene: 5.

J is TRBJ2-3 and V is TRBV5-6; tentatively, D is TRBD2 (5 bases). Germline assignment: CDR1 SGHDT and CDR2 YYEEEE. CDR3 size: 15 residues. V was cut by 0 bases and J by 2 bases, with 10 bases left in between. CDR3 sequence (DNA): TGTGCCAGCAGCTTGGGGCTAGCTACCACAGATACGCAGTATTTT. It translates to CASSLGLATTDTQYF.

V is TRBV6-4 and J is TRBJ2-1; D is perhaps TRBD2 (5 bases). From germline, CDR1 is MRHNA and CDR2 SNTAGT. The V end was cut by 0 bases, the J end by 8 bases, with 5 bases between. The CDR3 covers 12 residues. Here the CDR3 reads CASSDSGDEQFF. In DNA, the CDR3 is TGTGCCAGCAGTGACTCCGGGGATGAGCAGTTCTTC.

The V and J genes are TRBV5-1 and TRBJ2-3; TRBD2 matches 13 bases. This CDR3 is 17 amino acids long. Germline trimming cut 4 bases from V and 4 bases from J; bases unmatched to any gene: 9. Looked up from germline, CDR1 is SGHRS and CDR2 is YFSETQ. Here the CDR3 reads CASSAGLAGELADTQYF. The DNA for the CDR3 is TGCGCCAGCAGCGCCGGACTAGCGGGGGAGTTGGCAGATACGCAGTATTTT.

The chain combines TRBV7-2 with TRBJ2-1, with D unresolved. Per the germline V gene, CDR1 is SGHTA and CDR2 is FQGNSA. The CDR3 is 13 residues long. Trimming left V 7 bases short and J 2 bases short, with 9 bases between. The DNA of the CDR3 is TGTGCCAGCAACTGGGCCCCCTACAATGAGCAGTTCTTC. Encoded protein: CASNWAPYNEQFF. Full variable domain (outside the CDR3, taken from reference TRBV7-2 and TRBJ2-1): GAGVSQSPSNKVTEKGKDVELRCDPISGHTALYWYRQSLGQGLEFLIYFQGNSAPDKSGLPSDRFSAERTGGSVSTLTIQRTQQEDSAVYLCASNWAPYNEQFFGPGTRLTVL.

The V gene is TRBV7-8, the J gene TRBJ2-1; TRBD2 is a possible D gene (5 bases). The ends were cut back, 5 bases at V and 5 bases at J, with 28 bases in the middle. The CDR3 sequence is 19 residues long. Looked up from germline, CDR1 is SGHVS and CDR2 is FQNEAQ. This CDR3 reads CASSPQMGRARYGDNEQFF. The CDR3 DNA follows: TGTGCCAGCAGCCCGCAGATGGGCCGGGCTCGGTACGGGGACAATGAGCAGTTCTTC.

This clone was observed once. The chain is built from TRBV10-2 and TRBJ2-3; 8 bases align to TRBD2. Germline-derived CDR1 and CDR2 are WSHSY and SAAADI. The CDR3 sequence is 16 residues long. V trimming: 1 base; J trimming: 6 bases; junction bases outside the gene matches: 9. CDR3 bases: TGCGCCAGCAGTGAGTTTTTGGCGGGAGGTTCCGATACGCAGTATTTT. Translating gives CASSEFLAGGSDTQYF.

The CDR3 loop is CASSNLLAGQGRKTGELFF. The CDR3, as DNA: TGTGCCAGCAGCAACCTACTAGCGGGGCAGGGGCGCAAAACCGGGGAGCTGTTTTTT. V and J are TRBV21-1 and TRBJ2-2; the table's D call TRBD2 went unverified against the DNA. TRBV21-1 corresponds to a pseudogene. The CDR3 has 19 residues.

The rearrangement uses TRBV9 and TRBJ1-4; tentative D call: TRBD1 (5 bases). Trimming took off 6 bases at V and 2 bases at J, with 8 bases between the two ends. Germline V gene sequence: CDR1 SGDLS, CDR2 YYNGEE. CDR3 size: 13 residues. This chain's CDR3 is CASMGPTNEKLFF. Here the CDR3 DNA reads TGTGCCAGCATGGGGCCGACTAATGAAAAACTGTTTTTT.

This sequence joins TRBV15 and TRBJ1-1; maybe TRBD1 (6 bases). Trimming took 1 base from V and 1 from J, leaving 7 bases between them. The CDR3 loop spans 14 amino acids. CDR1 is LNHNV, CDR2 YYDKDF, per germline (reference sequence). The CDR3 sequence: CATSRGQENTEAFF. The CDR3 DNA sequence: TGTGCCACCAGCAGAGGACAGGAGAACACTGAAGCTTTCTTT.

V is TRBV6-6 and J is TRBJ2-7; 7 positions match TRBD1. CDR1 is MNHNY, CDR2 SVGAGI, per germline (reference sequence). This CDR3 is built from 13 residues. Germline trimming cut 8 bases from V and 3 bases from J; bases unmatched to any gene: 7. In DNA form, the CDR3 reads TGTGCCAGCCACCAGACAGGGATCTACGAGCAGTACTTC. Translating it yields CASHQTGIYEQYF.

The chain joins TRBV7-2 to TRBJ2-7; D unresolved. The germline CDR1 and CDR2 sequences are SGHTA and FQGNSA. This CDR3 spans 12 amino acids. The V end was cut by 5 bases, the J end by 1 base, with 6 bases between. This chain's CDR3 is CASSPRSYEQYF. Here the CDR3 DNA reads TGTGCCAGCAGCCCGCGGTCCTACGAGCAGTACTTC.

V usage is TRBV14 and J usage is TRBJ1-6; TRBD1 matches 7 bases. J was trimmed by 6 bases and V by 6 bases; bases with no gene match: 5. The V gene's germline CDR1 is SGHDN and CDR2 FVKESK. The CDR3 length is 14 residues. This CDR3 is CASRRQGRNSPLHF. In DNA form, the CDR3 reads TGTGCCAGCAGGCGACAGGGCCGTAATTCACCCCTCCACTTT.

The chain combines TRBV3-1 (or the pseudogene TRBV3-2) with TRBJ1-4; D gene ambiguous. V lost 0 bases to trimming and J lost 4 bases, with 12 bases between them. Germline values: CDR1 LGHDT, CDR2 YNNKEL (reference sequence). The CDR3 contains 16 residues. Written as DNA, the CDR3 is TGTGCCAGCAGCCAAGATGTCTGCAGTCTTAATGAAAAACTGTTTTTT. Translation: CASSQDVCSLNEKLFF.

This sequence joins TRBV2 and TRBJ2-1; TRBD2 matches 14 bases. Losses at the gene ends were 6 bases for V and 7 bases for J; bases not matched to a gene: 5. Germline CDR1 and CDR2: SNHLY and FYNNEI. The CDR3 covers 15 residues. CDR3 sequence (DNA): TGTGCCAGCAGCGTGACTAGCGGGAGGGCTAATGAGCAGTTCTTC. It specifies CASSVTSGRANEQFF.

This clone was recorded once. The chain links TRBV9 to TRBJ2-1, with 11 bases lining up with TRBD2. Per germline, CDR1 SGDLS and CDR2 YYNGEE. Trimming cost V 5 bases and J 6 bases; bases outside gene matches: 7. This CDR3 is built from 15 residues. CDR3 in DNA: TGTGCCAGCAGTCTTAGCGGGGGGGCCAGCAATGAGCAGTTCTTC. Translation: CASSLSGGASNEQFF. The variable domain in full, completed from reference TRBV9 and TRBJ2-1, reads DSGVTQTPKHLITATGQRVTLRCSPRSGDLSVYWYQQSLDQGLQFLIQYYNGEERAKGNILERFSAQQFPDLHSELNLSSLELGDSALYFCASSLSGGASNEQFFGPGTRLTVL.

CDR3 residues: CASSSHRQGRETQYF. Written as DNA, the CDR3 is TGTGCCAGTAGTTCACATCGACAGGGAAGGGAGACCCAGTACTTC. The chain is built from TRBV19 and TRBJ2-5, with TRBD1 matching 7 bases. Germline trimming cut 5 bases from V and 5 bases from J; bases unmatched to any gene: 11. This CDR3 has 15 amino acids. Germline CDR1 LNHDA, CDR2 SQIVND (reference sequence). The entire variable domain, with the rest obtained from reference TRBV19 and TRBJ2-5, is as follows: DGGITQSPKYLFRKEGQNVTLSCEQNLNHDAMYWYRQDPGQGLRLIYYSQIVNDFQKGDIAEGYSVSREKKESFPLTVTSAQKNPTAFYLCASSSHRQGRETQYFGPGTRLLVL.

V gene TRBV28 combines with J gene TRBJ1-2; D is uncertain. This CDR3 spans 11 amino acids. The germline gives CDR1 MDHEN, CDR2 SYDVKM. V gave up 3 bases and J gave up 7 bases, with 6 bases separating them. CDR3 coding DNA: TGTGCCAGCAGTTTTGGGAGTGGCTACACCTTC. Protein sequence: CASSFGSGYTF.

This sequence joins TRBV6-2 or TRBV6-3 and TRBJ1-1, with D possibly TRBD1 on 5 matching bases. The CDR3 runs to 13 residues. Trimming left V 2 bases short and J 5 bases short, with 9 bases between. Germline-derived CDR1 and CDR2 are MNHEY and SVGEGT. In DNA form, the CDR3 reads TGTGCCAGCAGTTACCTGCGGGGGACTGAAGCTTTCTTT. Protein sequence: CASSYLRGTEAFF.

This chain joins TRBV7-9 and TRBJ2-2; 7 nucleotides match TRBD2. The V and J ends lost 2 bases and 3 bases, in that order; junction bases with no gene match: 3. Germline CDR1 is SEHNR and CDR2 is FQNEAQ (reference sequence). The CDR3 runs 15 residues. CDR3 region: CASSLSSGYTGELFF. DNA of the CDR3: TGTGCCAGCAGCTTATCTAGCGGATACACCGGGGAGCTGTTTTTT.

Remarks on this clone: Other nucleotide sequences in the sample specify the same CDR3. This rearrangement joins TRBV29-1 to TRBJ1-1, with D perhaps TRBD1 (5 bases). There are 11 residues in the CDR3. Germline V gives CDR1 SQVTM, CDR2 ANQGSEA. Trimming shortened V by 5 bases and J by 8 bases, and 12 bases separated the two germline ends. CDR3 sequence reads: CSVRSGGEAFF. CDR3 DNA sequence: TGCAGCGTTCGATCCGGGGGGGAAGCTTTCTTT. The whole variable domain, filled in from reference TRBV29-1 and TRBJ1-1, reads SAVISQKPSRDICQRGTSLTIQCQVDSQVTMMFWYRQQPGQSLTLIATANQGSEATYESGFVIDKFPISRPNLTFSTLTVSNMSPEDSSIYLCSVRSGGEAFFGQGTRLTVV.